This T cell receptor (beta chain) is from a study of T cell repertoires in cytomegalovirus infection. TCRdb processed the reads anew with MiXCR; each CDR3 protein has one entry. Of nearly 550,000 distinct CDR3 sequences listed, 16% are singletons. V shed 3 bases and J shed 11 bases, with 14 bases lying between them. CDR3 length: 13 amino acids. There are many counts of this clonotype. The sample was CD8+ T cells from PBMCs. The TCR was taken from a human donor in good health (CMV status not recorded). Some clones in this sample may be carry-over from other donors' samples. The gene calls are TRBV12-3 or TRBV12-4 and TRBJ1-5; D is undetermined. CDR3 protein: CASSLGGSKAQHF. DNA of the CDR3: TGTGCCAGCAGTTTGGGAGGGTCCAAGGCCCAGCATTTT.